The 25 T cell receptor beta chains listed next were all sequenced from one sample in a study of blood T cell repertoires in COVID-19. Sequencing used immunoSEQ multiplex PCR; TCRdb keeps in-frame clones, though not all of them. The data hold about 410,000 clones, with about 91% observed a single time. Sequenced: peripheral blood. Source of these receptors: a woman between 40 and 55 years old with COVID-19, enrolled during active disease.

The chain carries TRBV18 and TRBJ2-1; D uncertain. V was cut by 2 bases and J by 4 bases, with 3 bases left in between. From germline, CDR1 is KGHSH and CDR2 LQKENI. The CDR3 runs to 12 residues. For the CDR3, the DNA is TGTGCCAGCTCACCATATTACAATGAGCAGTTCTTC. The encoded protein is CASSPYYNEQFF.

This clone was observed a few times. The chain carries TRBV24-1 and TRBJ1-1; D perhaps matches TRBD1 (5 bases). The V end lost 9 bases, the J end lost 8 bases, and 12 bases lay between the germline ends. Germline loops: CDR1 KGHDR, CDR2 SFDVKD. The CDR3 spans 11 residues. In DNA form, the CDR3 reads TGTGCCACCCGGAGGGGCGAAGAAGCTTTCTTT. It encodes CATRRGEEAFF.

This sequence joins TRBV7-8 and TRBJ2-7, with D perhaps matching TRBD1 (7 bases). Between the trimmed V and J ends, which lost 3 bases and 4 bases, there was a span of 16 bases. This CDR3 region has 15 residues. Germline assignment: CDR1 SGHVS and CDR2 FQNEAQ. The CDR3 loop is CASSFVAGGIYEQYF. CDR3 in DNA: TGTGCCAGCAGCTTCGTTGCAGGGGGGATTTACGAGCAGTACTTC.

The chain employs TRBV29-1 and TRBJ1-1; unclear D gene. Trimming left V 1 base short and J 1 base short, with 22 bases between. Germline values: CDR1 SQVTM, CDR2 ANQGSEA. CDR3 size: 18 residues. The CDR3 spells CSVEVAGVSGPTNTEAFF. CDR3 bases: TGCAGCGTTGAAGTGGCAGGCGTTAGCGGACCAACGAACACTGAAGCTTTCTTT.

This clone was observed a handful of times. The rearrangement links TRBV29-1 to TRBJ1-2; D is perhaps TRBD1 (5 bases). Per the germline V gene, CDR1 is SQVTM and CDR2 is ANQGSEA. V was pared by 7 bases and J by 6 bases, with 12 bases between. The CDR3 has 11 amino acids. This CDR3 reads CSASGNDGYTF. As DNA, the CDR3 is TGCAGCGCGTCAGGGAATGATGGCTACACCTTC.

The chain combines TRBV9 with TRBJ2-5; D unresolved. The germline V and J ends were trimmed by 0 bases and 2 bases, with 11 bases remaining between them. The CDR3 is made up of 15 amino acids. CDR1 is SGDLS and CDR2 is YYNGEE in the germline V gene. In nucleotides, the CDR3 is TGTGCCAGCAGCGTAGGCGGAGCCACTCAAGAGACCCAGTACTTC. Translated: CASSVGGATQETQYF. The whole variable domain, remainder taken from reference TRBV9 and TRBJ2-5, is DSGVTQTPKHLITATGQRVTLRCSPRSGDLSVYWYQQSLDQGLQFLIQYYNGEERAKGNILERFSAQQFPDLHSELNLSSLELGDSALYFCASSVGGATQETQYFGPGTRLLVL.

This rearrangement joins TRBV5-6 to TRBJ1-5, with D unresolved. The ends were cut back, 4 bases at V and 0 bases at J, with 17 bases in the middle. CDR1 and CDR2 (germline): SGHDT, YYEEEE. The CDR3 length is 17 residues. The CDR3 DNA reads as TGTGCCAGCAGCCGTTTACGCGGAGATAATAGCAATCAGCCCCAGCATTTT. It encodes CASSRLRGDNSNQPQHF. Combining the CDR3 with reference TRBV5-6 and TRBJ1-5 gives the whole variable domain DAGVTQSPTHLIKTRGQQVTLRCSPKSGHDTVSWYQQALGQGPQFIFQYYEEEERQRGNFPDRFSGHQFPNYSSELNVNALLLGDSALYLCASSRLRGDNSNQPQHFGDGTRLSIL.

Only one count was recorded for this clone. The chain links TRBV11-2 to TRBJ1-6; TRBD1 agrees at 7 bases. CDR1 and CDR2 from the germline V gene are SGHAT and FQNNGV. The CDR3 runs to 14 residues. V shed 5 bases and J 9 bases; nucleotides not matched to a gene: 7. The CDR3 DNA follows: TGTGCCAGCAGCCAGGACAGGCTGGGTTCACCCCTCCACTTT. As protein: CASSQDRLGSPLHF.

The CDR3 sequence: CASSLIASGETQYF. DNA of the CDR3: TGTGCCAGCAGCTTAATAGCCTCCGGAGAGACCCAGTACTTC. The chain recombines TRBV7-8 with TRBJ2-5; no clear D. Trimming removed 2 bases from V and 4 bases from J, with 11 bases in between. Per the germline V gene, CDR1 is SGHVS and CDR2 is FQNEAQ. There are 14 residues in the CDR3.

This chain uses TRBV3-1 (or the pseudogene TRBV3-2) with TRBJ2-5; 11 bases are shared with TRBD1. The germline V gene encodes CDR1 LGHDT and CDR2 YNNKEL (reference sequence). The trim removed 4 bases at V and 5 bases at J, leaving 9 bases unmatched. The length of the CDR3 is 16 residues. The CDR3 region is CASSLDRGHVTETQYF. The CDR3 coding sequence is TGTGCCAGCAGCCTGGACAGGGGGCATGTGACGGAGACCCAGTACTTC.

The chain couples TRBV5-1 to TRBJ1-5; 8 bases line up with TRBD1. The CDR3 has 14 residues. V was clipped by 4 bases and J by 4 bases; unmatched bases: 4. The V gene's germline CDR1 is SGHRS and CDR2 YFSETQ. The CDR3 DNA sequence: TGCGCCAGCAGCATAGGACAGGGTAATCAGCCCCAGCATTTT. Translation: CASSIGQGNQPQHF.

The gene calls are TRBV7-3 and TRBJ2-2, with TRBD2 matching over 9 bases. The germline gives CDR1 SGHTA, CDR2 FQGTGA. Trimming at V came to 6 bases and at J to 4 bases, leaving 3 bases not matched to a gene. This CDR3 comprises 14 residues. The CDR3 reads CASRLAGATGELFF. Written as DNA, the CDR3 is TGTGCCAGCAGACTAGCGGGTGCCACCGGGGAGCTGTTTTTT.

The gene calls are TRBV6-2 or TRBV6-3 and TRBJ2-3, with D perhaps matching TRBD2 (6 bases). The length of the CDR3 is 17 residues. CDR1 MNHEY and CDR2 SVGEGT come from the germline V gene. V lost 4 bases and J 6 bases, leaving 23 bases between the germline ends. CDR3 sequence reads: CASSWGDSVGSVDTQYF. The CDR3 coding sequence is TGTGCCAGCAGTTGGGGGGACTCTGTGGGTTCGGTGGATACGCAGTATTTT.

The chain's CDR3 is CASRLTGPNYGYTF. The CDR3 DNA is TGTGCCAGCAGGTTGACAGGGCCTAACTATGGCTACACCTTC. The chain recombines TRBV2 with TRBJ1-2; 7 bases match TRBD1. CDR3 length equals 14 residues. Germline CDR1 reads SNHLY; CDR2 reads FYNNEI. With V trimmed by 6 bases and J by 0 bases, 4 bases remained unmatched.

This sequence joins TRBV5-5 and TRBJ1-2, with no clear D. Germline CDR1 is SGHKS and CDR2 is YYEKEE (reference sequence). CDR3 length: 19 residues. Trimming removed 0 bases at V and 4 bases at J, with 25 bases between. The CDR3 region has the DNA TGTGCCAGCAGCTTGGGGTTTGTGCGACAAAGCAACGTTCTCTATGGCTACACCTTC. Protein: CASSLGFVRQSNVLYGYTF. Looking up the rest from reference TRBV5-5 and TRBJ1-2 gives the full variable domain: DAGVTQSPTHLIKTRGQQVTLRCSPISGHKSVSWYQQVLGQGPQFIFQYYEKEERGRGNFPDRFSARQFPNYSSELNVNALLLGDSALYLCASSLGFVRQSNVLYGYTFGSGTRLTVV.

The J gene is TRBJ1-4, the V gene TRBV7-2; TRBD1 agrees at 7 bases. The CDR3 has 16 amino acids. V gave up 5 bases and J gave up 4 bases; unmatched junction bases: 10. The V gene's germline CDR1 is SGHTA and CDR2 FQGNSA. CDR3 nucleotides: TGTGCCAGCAGCACCCACAGGGGCCGCATTAATGAAAAACTGTTTTTT. Residues: CASSTHRGRINEKLFF.

The chain recombines TRBV12-3 or TRBV12-4 with TRBJ2-5; no clear D. V was cut by 7 bases and J by 7 bases, with 13 bases left in between. The CDR3 runs to 12 residues. The DNA for the CDR3 is TGTGCCAGCATGGTACCGCTAGGGACCCAGTACTTC. As protein: CASMVPLGTQYF.

The table lists this clone with a count of one. The rearrangement links TRBV10-3 to TRBJ1-4; maybe TRBD1 (6 bases). The CDR3 has 14 residues. The germline V and J ends were trimmed by 4 bases and 7 bases, with 13 bases remaining between them. Germline CDR1 reads ENHRY; CDR2 reads SYGVKD. In nucleotides, the CDR3 is TGTGCCATCAGTGGGCAGGGGCGAGGTGAAAAACTGTTTTTT. Translated: CAISGQGRGEKLFF.

The V gene is TRBV20-1, the J gene TRBJ2-3; the D is unclear. The CDR3 sequence is 11 residues long. With 2 bases removed from V and 6 bases from J, the gap between germline ends came to 6 bases. Germline CDR1 reads DFQATT; CDR2 reads SNEGSKA (reference sequence). Written as DNA, the CDR3 is TGCAGTGCTAGATCCGAGGATACGCAGTATTTT. This translates into CSARSEDTQYF.

V is TRBV4-3 and J is TRBJ2-7; D possibly corresponds to TRBD2 (6 bases). The CDR3 covers 14 residues. CDR1 is LGHNA and CDR2 is YSLEER in the germline V gene. V was shortened by 0 bases and J by 5 bases, with 11 bases between the two germline ends. CDR3 bases: TGCGCCAGCAGCCAAGAGGCGCGGGGTAACGAGCAGTACTTC. Residues: CASSQEARGNEQYF.

The V gene is TRBV28, the J gene TRBJ1-1, with 10 bases aligning to TRBD1. There are 14 residues in the CDR3. The junction had 13 bases not matched to a gene; V was cut back by 5 bases and J by 13 bases. In germline, CDR1 is MDHEN, CDR2 SYDVKM. The CDR3 region has the DNA TGTGCCAGCAGTCACCCTCCCCCGGGACAGGGGTTTTTCTTT. This codes for CASSHPPPGQGFFF.

The rearrangement joins TRBV18 to TRBJ1-1; D possibly corresponds to TRBD1 (5 bases). The CDR3 runs 17 residues. Per germline, CDR1 KGHSH and CDR2 LQKENI. Trimming took 1 base from V and 1 from J, leaving 16 bases between them. The CDR3 loop reads CASSPLRGGIENTEAFF. CDR3 in DNA: TGTGCCAGCTCACCACTGCGCGGGGGGATTGAGAACACTGAAGCTTTCTTT. The whole variable domain, filled in from reference TRBV18 and TRBJ1-1, reads NAGVMQNPRHLVRRRGQEARLRCSPMKGHSHVYWYRQLPEEGLKFMVYLQKENIIDESGMPKERFSAEFPKEGPSILRIQQVVRGDSAAYFCASSPLRGGIENTEAFFGQGTRLTVV.

This sequence joins TRBV11-3 and TRBJ2-2; 7 bases are shared with TRBD1. The junction had 5 bases not matched to a gene; V was cut back by 5 bases and J by 2 bases. Germline V lookup: CDR1 SGHNT, CDR2 YENEEA. The CDR3 contains 15 residues. CDR3 bases: TGTGCCAGCAGCCTAAACAGGGGCAACACCGGGGAGCTGTTTTTT. It specifies CASSLNRGNTGELFF. The variable domain in full, completed from reference TRBV11-3 and TRBJ2-2, reads EAGVVQSPRYKIIEKKQPVAFWCNPISGHNTLYWYLQNLGQGPELLIRYENEEAVDDSQLPKDRFSAERLKGVDSTLKIQPAELGDSAVYLCASSLNRGNTGELFFGEGSRLTVL.

V gene TRBV28 combines with J gene TRBJ2-6; 8 nucleotides agree with TRBD1. This CDR3 has 18 residues. Germline V gene sequence: CDR1 MDHEN, CDR2 SYDVKM. The trim removed 7 bases at V and 0 bases at J, leaving 11 bases unmatched. CDR3 region: CASTHRQGLSSGANVLTF. DNA for the CDR3: TGTGCCAGCACCCACCGACAGGGGCTCAGCTCTGGGGCCAACGTCCTGACTTTC.

This clone was detected only once. The chain joins TRBV28 to TRBJ1-2, with TRBD1 identical over 7 bases. The V gene end was trimmed by 6 bases and the J gene end by 7 bases; junction bases not matched to a gene: 5. The germline CDR1 and CDR2 sequences are MDHEN and SYDVKM. CDR3 length: 12 amino acids. In DNA, the CDR3 is TGTGCCAGCAGCGTGTCAGGGGGTGGCTACACCTTC. It yields the protein CASSVSGGGYTF.